This T cell receptor (beta chain) is drawn from a study of molecular identifiers for immune sequencing clone quantification. Regarding the study as a whole: Clones with over 20 RNA copies captured over 98% of effector molecules but under 1% of naive ones.

Previously published methods and listed TCR primers were used for the bulk TCR libraries. TCRdb analysed the PCR reads with MiXCR anew, one entry per CDR3 protein. Of 550,000 to 750,000 distinct CDR3 sequences in the sample, just under 20% were seen once. Sorted cell numbers of about 19,000 to 1,000,000, with 10%, 30% or 50% RNA, served as input for naive CD8 libraries. For naive CD8 T cells, sorting used the CD8+CD4-CCR7+CD45RA+ phenotype. This clonotype was found many times. Its specificity is not known. This TCR derives from a human donor in good health. Some libraries in this study had Jurkat cell RNA spiked in. The sample taken for sequencing was naive CD8+ T cells from blood, with Jurkat cell RNA spiked in. Subset defined: FACS-sorted CD8+CD4-CCR7+CD45RA+ naive T cells.

CDR3: CSVVFRGTGELFF. The CDR3 region has the DNA TGCAGCGTTGTTTTCAGGGGCACCGGGGAGCTGTTTTTT. The V gene is TRBV29-1, the J gene TRBJ2-2; D perhaps matches TRBD1 (6 bases). This CDR3 has 13 amino acids. Germline V lookup: CDR1 SQVTM, CDR2 ANQGSEA. Trimming cost V 4 bases and J 4 bases, with 10 bases left between them.